Listed here are 26 T cell receptor beta chains from one sample, sequenced in a study of CD8+ T cells in alopecia areata. Following RNA extraction, reverse transcription yielded cDNA that acted as the sequencing template. Sequencing used immunoSEQ multiplex PCR; TCRdb keeps in-frame clones, though not all of them. The sample holds 110,000 to 150,000 clones, roughly 46% seen once. The sequenced sample was CD4+ T cells sorted from blood, obtained at week 0. These TCRs come from a human donor with alopecia areata.

This clone occurred a few times. V and J are TRBV6-5 and TRBJ1-5, with 8 nucleotides matching TRBD1. CDR1 is MNHEY and CDR2 is SVGAGI in the germline V gene. The ends lost 5 bases at V and 7 bases at J; junction bases unmatched: 4. The CDR3 extends over 13 amino acids. The CDR3 is CASSKQGGQPQHF. CDR3 DNA: TGTGCCAGCAGTAAACAGGGGGGACAGCCCCAGCATTTT.

The V gene is TRBV5-4, the J gene TRBJ2-3, with TRBD2 matching 8 bases. Germline CDR1 and CDR2: SGHNT and YYREEE (reference sequence). Losses at the gene ends were 0 bases for V and 4 bases for J; bases not matched to a gene: 1. The CDR3 consists of 14 residues. This CDR3 reads CASSLGAGADTQYF. CDR3 in DNA: TGTGCCAGCAGCTTGGGAGCGGGAGCAGATACGCAGTATTTT.

The rearrangement joins TRBV6-6 to TRBJ2-7, with D uncertain. In germline, CDR1 is MNHNY, CDR2 SVGAGI (reference sequence). Trimming removed 11 bases at V and 2 bases at J, with 13 bases between. The CDR3 spans 12 residues. CDR3 amino acids: CAAQGATYEQYF. CDR3 DNA sequence: TGTGCCGCACAAGGCGCCACCTACGAGCAGTACTTC.

This rearrangement joins TRBV29-1 to TRBJ2-7; 13 nucleotides match TRBD2. V dropped 4 bases and J dropped 0; count of bases not matched to a gene: 3. The CDR3 extends over 15 amino acids. Germline lookup yields CDR1 SQVTM and CDR2 ANQGSEA. This chain's CDR3 is CSVGLAGGLSYEQYF. In DNA form, the CDR3 reads TGCAGCGTTGGACTAGCGGGAGGACTCTCCTACGAGCAGTACTTC.

The CDR3 sequence: CASSPPGTGVSGANVLTF. The CDR3 nucleotides are TGTGCCAGCAGCCCCCCCGGGACAGGGGTTTCTGGGGCCAACGTCCTGACTTTC. The rearrangement links TRBV7-9 to TRBJ2-6, with 10 nucleotides matching TRBD1. The germline V gene has CDR1 SEHNR and CDR2 FQNEAQ (reference sequence). This CDR3 has 18 amino acids. V gave up 5 bases and J gave up 1 base; unmatched junction bases: 8.

This clone appeared a few times. The chain recombines TRBV7-9 with TRBJ2-7; no reliable D call. Germline values: CDR1 SEHNR, CDR2 FQNEAQ (reference sequence). This CDR3 region has 13 residues. V gave up 3 bases and J gave up 3 bases, with 9 bases separating them. The CDR3 DNA follows: TGTGCCAGCAGCTTCACTTTCCTCTACGAGCAGTACTTC. Translated, it gives CASSFTFLYEQYF. The full variable domain, rest sourced from reference TRBV7-9 and TRBJ2-7, is DTGVSQNPRHKITKRGQNVTFRCDPISEHNRLYWYRQTLGQGPEFLTYFQNEAQLEKSRLLSDRFSAERPKGSFSTLEIQRTEQGDSAMYLCASSFTFLYEQYFGPGTRLTVT.

This chain uses TRBV5-4 with TRBJ2-7; D remains ambiguous. V lost 3 bases and J lost 3, with 13 bases in between. Per germline, CDR1 SGHNT and CDR2 YYREEE (reference sequence). The CDR3 totals 14 residues. CDR3 amino acids: CASSSSLAGYEQYF. CDR3 nucleotide sequence: TGTGCCAGCAGCTCCTCCCTGGCAGGCTACGAGCAGTACTTC.

This clone has more than one count but fewer than ten. CDR3 residues: CASFQTGGQETQYF. For the CDR3, the DNA is TGCGCCAGCTTCCAAACCGGGGGCCAAGAGACCCAGTACTTC. J is TRBJ2-5 and V is TRBV5-1; possible D gene TRBD2, 6 bases. Trimming took off 7 bases at V and 1 base at J, with 14 bases between the two ends. The CDR3 length is 14 residues. Germline values: CDR1 SGHRS, CDR2 YFSETQ. Drawing the rest from reference TRBV5-1 and TRBJ2-5, the complete variable domain is KAGVTQTPRYLIKTRGQQVTLSCSPISGHRSVSWYQQTPGQGLQFLFEYFSETQRNKGNFPGRFSGRQFSNSRSEMNVSTLELGDSALYLCASFQTGGQETQYFGPGTRLLVL.

This clone was seen a handful of times. Other DNA sequences in this specimen translate into the identical CDR3. The chain joins TRBV4-3 to TRBJ2-5, with no clear D. Deletions cut 3 bases from V and 0 bases from J, with 5 bases between. CDR1 and CDR2 from the germline V gene are LGHNA and YSLEER. The CDR3 spans 13 residues. This CDR3 reads CASSQGYQETQYF. CDR3 DNA sequence: TGCGCCAGCAGCCAGGGGTACCAAGAGACCCAGTACTTC.

The chain is built from TRBV7-9 and TRBJ2-1, with D hard to call. The V and J ends lost 5 bases and 6 bases respectively, with 23 bases between them. The germline gives CDR1 SEHNR, CDR2 FQNEAQ (reference sequence). The CDR3 covers 17 residues. The DNA of the CDR3 is TGTGCCAGCAGCCCCCCTTGGCGCGACAACGCCCTCAATGAGCAGTTCTTC. As protein: CASSPPWRDNALNEQFF.

The chain combines TRBV5-1 with TRBJ1-2; unclear D gene. Deletions cut 2 bases from V and 14 bases from J, with 13 bases between. This CDR3 is built from 11 residues. Germline V lookup: CDR1 SGHRS, CDR2 YFSETQ. In nucleotides, the CDR3 is TGCGCCAGCAGCTTCGGCAGGTGGCCGACCTTC. This translates into CASSFGRWPTF.

The genes are TRBV7-9 and TRBJ2-1; 8 bases match TRBD1. Looked up from germline, CDR1 is SEHNR and CDR2 is FQNEAQ (reference sequence). The CDR3 is made up of 16 amino acids. Trimming took 4 bases from V and 2 from J; bases not matched to a gene: 7. This CDR3 is CASSYKTGVAYNEQFF. The CDR3 DNA follows: TGTGCCAGCAGCTATAAGACAGGGGTGGCCTACAATGAGCAGTTCTTC.

This chain links TRBV6-6 with TRBJ2-7; tentative D call: TRBD2 (5 bases). CDR3 length equals 14 residues. Germline-derived CDR1 and CDR2 are MNHNY and SVGAGI (reference sequence). V gave up 2 bases and J gave up 2 bases, with 10 bases separating them. This CDR3 is CASSYERPPYEQYF. CDR3 bases: TGTGCCAGCAGTTACGAGCGGCCGCCCTACGAGCAGTACTTC.

CDR3 sequence (DNA): TGTGCCAGCAGTGAACAGGGCGGAACCGAGCAGTACTTC. Amino acid sequence: CASSEQGGTEQYF. The rearrangement links TRBV2 to TRBJ2-7, with D possibly TRBD1 on 5 matching bases. Germline V gene sequence: CDR1 SNHLY, CDR2 FYNNEI. The CDR3 totals 13 residues. V lost 2 bases and J 6 bases, leaving 11 bases between the germline ends.

The V call is TRBV5-6, the J call TRBJ2-5, with D maybe TRBD1 (5 bases). The germline CDR1 and CDR2 sequences are SGHDT and YYEEEE. Trimming cost V 2 bases and J 5 bases, with 16 bases left between them. The CDR3 covers 15 residues. This CDR3 reads CASSFGTGRLETQYF. CDR3 coding DNA: TGTGCCAGCAGCTTCGGTACAGGCCGCTTGGAGACCCAGTACTTC.

There are a few counts of this clone. This rearrangement joins TRBV2 to TRBJ2-2; 8 bases agree with TRBD2. The CDR3 runs 15 residues. The germline V gene encodes CDR1 SNHLY and CDR2 FYNNEI. J was trimmed by 4 bases and V by 3 bases; bases with no gene match: 4. CDR3 amino acids: CASSDGLAGTGELFF. The CDR3 DNA is TGTGCCAGCAGTGATGGCCTAGCGGGCACCGGGGAGCTGTTTTTT.

The V and J genes are TRBV5-1 and TRBJ1-5; no clear D gene. The germline V and J ends were trimmed by 0 bases and 7 bases, with 8 bases remaining between them. The CDR3 contains 13 residues. The germline CDR1 and CDR2 sequences are SGHRS and YFSETQ. The CDR3 is CASSLEGIQPQHF. The CDR3 nucleotides read TGCGCCAGCAGCTTGGAAGGGATCCAGCCCCAGCATTTT.

The table lists this clone with many counts. The chain uses TRBV18 and TRBJ2-7; 9 bases match TRBD2. Looked up from germline, CDR1 is KGHSH and CDR2 is LQKENI. With 3 bases clipped from V and 2 bases from J, the junction kept 11 bases outside the gene matches. The CDR3 loop spans 17 amino acids. The CDR3 sequence is CASSPRSRGLAAYEQYF. CDR3 in DNA: TGTGCCAGCTCACCTCGATCCCGGGGACTAGCAGCCTACGAGCAGTACTTC.

The J gene is TRBJ1-1, the V gene TRBV19; 7 bases are shared with TRBD1. CDR3 length: 13 residues. Germline V CDR1 and CDR2: LNHDA, SQIVND (reference sequence). V trimming: 8 bases; J trimming: 5 bases; junction bases outside the gene matches: 8. CDR3 coding DNA: TGTGCCAGTCTAGACAGGGCGGGTACTGAAGCTTTCTTT. It codes for CASLDRAGTEAFF. The full variable domain, with the rest looked up from reference TRBV19 and TRBJ1-1, is DGGITQSPKYLFRKEGQNVTLSCEQNLNHDAMYWYRQDPGQGLRLIYYSQIVNDFQKGDIAEGYSVSREKKESFPLTVTSAQKNPTAFYLCASLDRAGTEAFFGQGTRLTVV.

The chain uses TRBV5-1 and TRBJ1-2; TRBD1 matches 7 bases. The CDR3 spans 15 residues. Germline V gene sequence: CDR1 SGHRS, CDR2 YFSETQ. V trimming: 4 bases; J trimming: 4 bases; junction bases outside the gene matches: 10. The CDR3 reads CASSTGTVDPYGYTF. The DNA of the CDR3 is TGCGCCAGCAGCACGGGGACAGTGGATCCCTATGGCTACACCTTC.

The chain recombines TRBV29-1 with TRBJ1-2; TRBD1 might be the D (5 bases). This CDR3 spans 13 amino acids. Germline assignment: CDR1 SQVTM and CDR2 ANQGSEA. V was pared by 4 bases and J by 4 bases, with 13 bases between. The CDR3 region is CSVVEGFGYGYTF. CDR3 sequence (DNA): TGCAGCGTTGTAGAGGGGTTCGGCTATGGCTACACCTTC.

J is TRBJ2-1 and V is TRBV2; TRBD1 matches 9 bases. CDR1 and CDR2 (germline): SNHLY, FYNNEI. The CDR3 extends over 13 amino acids. V lost 9 bases and J lost 7; bases outside the gene matches: 7. The chain's CDR3 is CASQGQGWNEQFF. Written as DNA, the CDR3 is TGTGCCAGTCAGGGACAGGGTTGGAATGAGCAGTTCTTC.

This clone showed up many times. The chain combines TRBV29-1 with TRBJ2-4; D is possibly TRBD1 or TRBD2 (7 bases each). Trimming took 4 bases from V and 9 from J, leaving 16 bases between them. From germline, CDR1 is SQVTM and CDR2 ANQGSEA. This CDR3 is built from 13 residues. CDR3 nucleotides: TGCAGCGTTGGTTGGGAGGGGGCAAGCATTCAGTACTTC. This gives the protein CSVGWEGASIQYF. The full variable domain, in which reference TRBV29-1 and TRBJ2-4 provide the parts outside the CDR3, is SAVISQKPSRDICQRGTSLTIQCQVDSQVTMMFWYRQQPGQSLTLIATANQGSEATYESGFVIDKFPISRPNLTFSTLTVSNMSPEDSSIYLCSVGWEGASIQYFGAGTRLSVL.

The chain carries TRBV6-5 and TRBJ2-7; D might be TRBD1 (6 bases). Trimming took 6 bases from V and 6 from J, leaving 12 bases between them. CDR1 MNHEY and CDR2 SVGAGI come from the germline V gene. This CDR3 comprises 12 residues. In DNA form, the CDR3 reads TGTGCCAGCAGCCGAGGGGGTCTCGAGCAGTACTTC. This encodes CASSRGGLEQYF.

The chain uses TRBV25-1 and TRBJ2-3, with D possibly matching TRBD1 (5 bases). The CDR3 contains 14 residues. From germline, CDR1 is MGHDK and CDR2 SYGVNS. Trimming removed 2 bases from V and 3 bases from J, with 9 bases in between. The CDR3 here is CASSEPRATDTQYF. In DNA form, the CDR3 reads TGTGCCAGCAGTGAACCCAGGGCGACAGATACGCAGTATTTT.

A remark on this clone: A junction end diverges from the germline sequence, so it may reflect a read error. The J gene is TRBJ2-1, the V gene TRBV28; D may correspond to TRBD1 or TRBD2 (5 bases each). CDR3 length: 13 amino acids. Germline CDR1 is MDHEN and CDR2 is SYDVKM. This chain's CDR3 is CASSLAGTNQQFF. Here the CDR3 DNA reads TGTGCCAGCAGTTTAGCCGGGACCAATCAGCAGTTCTTC.